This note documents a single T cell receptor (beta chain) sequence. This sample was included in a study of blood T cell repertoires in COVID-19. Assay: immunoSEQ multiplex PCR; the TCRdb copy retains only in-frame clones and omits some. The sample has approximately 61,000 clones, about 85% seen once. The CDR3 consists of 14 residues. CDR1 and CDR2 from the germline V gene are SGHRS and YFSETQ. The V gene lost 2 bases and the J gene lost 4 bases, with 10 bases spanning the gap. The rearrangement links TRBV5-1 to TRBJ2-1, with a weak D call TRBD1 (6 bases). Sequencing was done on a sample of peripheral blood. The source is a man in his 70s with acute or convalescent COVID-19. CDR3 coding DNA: TGCGCCAGCAGCTTCCAGGGGATGTACAATGAGCAGTTCTTC. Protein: CASSFQGMYNEQFF.